The 31 T cell receptor beta chains given below trace back to one sample, sequenced in a study of blood T cell repertoires in COVID-19. The table came from immunoSEQ multiplex PCR; TCRdb's copy has only in-frame clones and leaves some out. The sample carries about 14,000 clones, nearly 90% recorded once. Sequenced material: peripheral blood. These receptors were taken from a human donor with active COVID-19. The donor label of this sample is uncertain.

The chain has TRBV6-5 and TRBJ2-2, with D perhaps matching TRBD1 (6 bases). Germline CDR1 reads MNHEY; CDR2 reads SVGAGI. Trimming shortened V by 5 bases and J by 5 bases, and 12 bases separated the two germline ends. The CDR3 extends over 14 amino acids. Written as DNA, the CDR3 is TGTGCCAGCAGTCAAACAGGGTTTACCGGGGAGCTGTTTTTT. It encodes CASSQTGFTGELFF.

The rearrangement uses TRBV6-5 and TRBJ2-1, with D perhaps TRBD2 (6 bases). V was trimmed by 4 bases and J by 7 bases, leaving 17 bases between them. The CDR3 sequence is 15 residues long. Germline V gene sequence: CDR1 MNHEY, CDR2 SVGAGI. The CDR3 DNA reads as TGTGCCAGCAGTTTTCTGGGAGGAGTAATAAATGAGCAGTTCTTC. Amino acid sequence: CASSFLGGVINEQFF.

The J gene is TRBJ1-6, the V gene TRBV7-8; no clear D. Between the trimmed V and J ends, which lost 1 base and 5 bases, there was a span of 6 bases. The CDR3 length is 14 residues. Per germline, CDR1 SGHVS and CDR2 FQNEAQ. The CDR3 spells CASSLGHNNSPLHF. Here the CDR3 DNA reads TGTGCCAGCAGCTTAGGTCACAATAATTCACCCCTCCACTTT.

This clone was observed a handful of times. This chain links TRBV9 with TRBJ2-2; TRBD1 aligns across 8 bases. The germline V gene encodes CDR1 SGDLS and CDR2 YYNGEE. After removal of 1 base from V and 5 bases from J, the junction contained 4 bases not matched to a gene. The CDR3 has 15 residues. As DNA, the CDR3 is TGTGCCAGCAGCGTACTACAGGGGGGTACCGGGGAGCTGTTTTTT. This codes for CASSVLQGGTGELFF. Based on the CDR3 plus reference TRBV9 and TRBJ2-2, the full variable domain is DSGVTQTPKHLITATGQRVTLRCSPRSGDLSVYWYQQSLDQGLQFLIQYYNGEERAKGNILERFSAQQFPDLHSELNLSSLELGDSALYFCASSVLQGGTGELFFGEGSRLTVL.

This clone was counted once. The chain employs TRBV11-3 and TRBJ2-1; 9 bases match TRBD2. Germline-derived CDR1 and CDR2 are SGHNT and YENEEA. CDR3 length: 16 residues. V shed 1 base, J shed 7 bases, and the junction held 8 bases outside the gene matches. CDR3 nucleotide sequence: TGTGCCAGCAGCTTAGGAGGCGGGGGGGCCCAGAATGAGCAGTTCTTC. Encoded protein: CASSLGGGGAQNEQFF.

The V call is TRBV4-2, the J call TRBJ1-1; 7 bases are shared with TRBD1. Germline values: CDR1 LGHNA, CDR2 YNFKEQ. V lost 0 bases, J lost 4 bases, and 11 bases stayed unmatched. The CDR3 runs 17 residues. CDR3 sequence (DNA): TGTGCCAGCAGCCAAGATCCAATCGGCAGGGGGAGCACTGAAGCTTTCTTT. Amino acid sequence: CASSQDPIGRGSTEAFF.

V usage is TRBV30 and J usage is TRBJ1-2; 8 bases line up with TRBD1. This CDR3 contains 13 residues. J was trimmed by 13 bases and V by 3 bases; bases with no gene match: 13. Germline V gene sequence: CDR1 GTSNPN, CDR2 SVGIG (reference sequence). CDR3 region: CAWRMTGDLPSTF. For the CDR3, the DNA is TGTGCCTGGAGAATGACAGGGGACCTCCCCTCCACCTTC.

This sequence joins TRBV19 and TRBJ1-1; D may be TRBD1 (6 bases). The germline V gene encodes CDR1 LNHDA and CDR2 SQIVND (reference sequence). The ends were cut back, 4 bases at V and 9 bases at J, with 15 bases in the middle. The CDR3 loop spans 13 amino acids. CDR3 DNA sequence: TGTGCCAGTAGTACAGGGGCTCGTTCCCAAGCTTTCTTT. As protein: CASSTGARSQAFF.

The chain joins TRBV6-6 to TRBJ2-3, with 13 bases aligning to TRBD2. Germline trimming cut 6 bases from V and 4 bases from J; bases unmatched to any gene: 4. The CDR3 totals 15 residues. CDR1 is MNHNY, CDR2 SVGAGI, per germline (reference sequence). CDR3 coding DNA: TGTGCCAGCAGACTAGCGGGGGGGCAGGCAGATACGCAGTATTTT. This encodes CASRLAGGQADTQYF.

The chain employs TRBV6-4 and TRBJ2-1; TRBD2 agrees at 8 bases. After removal of 2 bases from V and 0 bases from J, the junction contained 3 bases not matched to a gene. The CDR3 runs 16 residues. CDR1 is MRHNA and CDR2 is SNTAGT in the germline V gene. This CDR3 is CASSDETSGSYNEQFF. The CDR3 DNA reads as TGTGCCAGCAGTGACGAAACTAGCGGCTCCTACAATGAGCAGTTCTTC.

The chain employs TRBV6-1 and TRBJ1-2; unclear D gene. CDR1 is MNHNS and CDR2 is SASEGT in the germline V gene. The ends were cut back, 1 base at V and 4 bases at J, with 7 bases in the middle. CDR3 length equals 13 residues. The CDR3 reads CASSEGTAYGYTF. The CDR3 nucleotides read TGTGCCAGCAGTGAAGGTACAGCCTATGGCTACACCTTC.

The chain links TRBV28 to TRBJ2-7; tentatively, D is TRBD2 (5 bases). This CDR3 is 15 amino acids long. V lost 5 bases and J lost 2, with 16 bases in between. CDR1 MDHEN and CDR2 SYDVKM come from the germline V gene. CDR3 protein: CASSRQARGAYEQYF. The DNA for the CDR3 is TGTGCCAGCAGTCGCCAGGCTCGGGGAGCCTACGAGCAGTACTTC.

J is TRBJ2-7 and V is TRBV6-5; 7 bases are shared with TRBD1. The J segment lost 1 base and the V segment lost 10 bases, leaving 13 bases of the junction unmatched. The CDR3 has 15 residues. The germline V gene encodes CDR1 MNHEY and CDR2 SVGAGI. CDR3 loop: CATTREGQPSYEQYF. For the CDR3, the DNA is TGTGCCACTACCAGAGAGGGACAGCCTTCCTACGAGCAGTACTTC.

The chain combines TRBV6-5 with TRBJ1-5; 7 bases align to TRBD1. This CDR3 comprises 15 residues. Germline V gene lookup returns CDR1 MNHEY and CDR2 SVGAGI. The J segment lost 5 bases and the V segment lost 6 bases, leaving 10 bases of the junction unmatched. For the CDR3, the DNA is TGTGCCAGCAGAAAGCTAGGACAGGCCCATCAGCCCCAGCATTTT. Translating it yields CASRKLGQAHQPQHF.

The chain uses TRBV6-5 and TRBJ1-2; D uncertain. Germline values: CDR1 MNHEY, CDR2 SVGAGI. V gave up 7 bases and J gave up 6 bases, with 12 bases separating them. CDR3 length: 12 amino acids. The CDR3 sequence: CASKEGNNGYTF. The CDR3 DNA reads as TGTGCCAGCAAGGAGGGAAATAATGGCTACACCTTC.

The chain combines TRBV4-2 with TRBJ1-3; TRBD1 agrees at 7 bases. CDR1 is LGHNA and CDR2 is YNFKEQ in the germline V gene. The CDR3 length is 17 residues. Trimming removed 4 bases from V and 2 bases from J; junction bases left unmatched: 11. This chain's CDR3 is CASSPRGADRAGNTIYF. CDR3 nucleotide sequence: TGTGCCAGCAGCCCCCGAGGGGCCGACAGGGCTGGAAACACCATATATTTT.

This chain connects TRBV5-1 to TRBJ1-2; D is ambiguous. The CDR3 sequence is 14 residues long. Germline V lookup: CDR1 SGHRS, CDR2 YFSETQ. Trimming cost V 0 bases and J 1 base, with 7 bases left between them. CDR3 in amino acids: CASSLESVNYGYTF. CDR3 sequence (DNA): TGCGCCAGCAGCTTGGAGTCAGTTAACTATGGCTACACCTTC. The full variable domain, with the rest looked up from reference TRBV5-1 and TRBJ1-2, is KAGVTQTPRYLIKTRGQQVTLSCSPISGHRSVSWYQQTPGQGLQFLFEYFSETQRNKGNFPGRFSGRQFSNSRSEMNVSTLELGDSALYLCASSLESVNYGYTFGSGTRLTVV.

This clone was counted a single time. The chain joins TRBV3-1 (or the pseudogene TRBV3-2) to TRBJ2-1, with D unclear. The CDR3 length is 12 residues. V was clipped by 3 bases and J by 9 bases, with 9 bases between them. Germline V lookup: CDR1 LGHDT, CDR2 YNNKEL (reference sequence). CDR3 amino acids: CASSQRGGEQFF. CDR3 nucleotide sequence: TGTGCCAGCAGCCAGAGAGGTGGTGAGCAGTTCTTC.

This clone was seen once. V usage is TRBV6-1 and J usage is TRBJ1-2; D is unclear. The CDR3 consists of 14 residues. Trimming removed 2 bases from V and 6 bases from J, with 13 bases in between. Germline CDR1 reads MNHNS; CDR2 reads SASEGT. This CDR3 reads CASSELPYSDGYTF. The CDR3 DNA reads TGTGCCAGCAGTGAACTTCCTTACTCCGATGGCTACACCTTC.

The V call is TRBV3-1 (or the pseudogene TRBV3-2), the J call TRBJ2-4; D is possibly TRBD2 (6 bases). V gave up 8 bases and J gave up 7 bases, with 15 bases separating them. Germline V gives CDR1 LGHDT, CDR2 YNNKEL (reference sequence). The CDR3 consists of 13 residues. CDR3 region: CASQLGGVNIQYF. The DNA of the CDR3 is TGTGCCAGCCAGCTTGGAGGGGTTAACATTCAGTACTTC.

V is TRBV5-4 and J is TRBJ1-1; 10 nucleotides line up with TRBD1. This CDR3 has 15 amino acids. Germline V CDR1 and CDR2: SGHNT, YYREEE (reference sequence). V shed 3 bases and J 4 bases; nucleotides not matched to a gene: 6. CDR3 protein: CASSSRGQGFTEAFF. Here the CDR3 DNA reads TGTGCCAGCAGCTCCCGGGGACAGGGGTTCACTGAAGCTTTCTTT.

The chain uses TRBV14 and TRBJ1-5, with D possibly TRBD1 on 6 matching bases. V lost 0 bases and J lost 8, with 23 bases in between. The CDR3 totals 18 residues. Germline-derived CDR1 and CDR2 are SGHDN and FVKESK. The CDR3 spells CASSQDLTVVRGMKPQHF. Written as DNA, the CDR3 is TGTGCCAGCAGCCAAGATCTAACGGTGGTCAGGGGTATGAAGCCCCAGCATTTT.

The chain employs TRBV6-6 and TRBJ1-6; D not resolved. The V and J ends lost 0 bases and 8 bases respectively, with 11 bases between them. This CDR3 has 15 amino acids. CDR1 and CDR2 from the germline V gene are MNHNY and SVGAGI (reference sequence). DNA of the CDR3: TGTGCCAGCAGTTACTCGACTCCCGGGGATTCACCCCTCCACTTT. Translated, it gives CASSYSTPGDSPLHF.

This sequence joins TRBV3-1 (or the pseudogene TRBV3-2) and TRBJ2-2; D gene unclear. In germline, CDR1 is LGHDT, CDR2 YNNKEL (reference sequence). CDR3 length equals 14 residues. V was cut by 4 bases and J by 6 bases, with 12 bases left in between. The CDR3 reads CASSPRHSSGELFF. CDR3 nucleotides: TGTGCCAGCAGCCCCCGACACTCTTCCGGGGAGCTGTTTTTT.

V and J are TRBV5-1 and TRBJ2-6; TRBD2 is a possible D gene (6 bases). V was trimmed by 4 bases and J by 2 bases, leaving 16 bases between them. The CDR3 runs 17 residues. Per the germline V gene, CDR1 is SGHRS and CDR2 is YFSETQ. The CDR3, as DNA: TGCGCCAGCAGCGTGGATGCGGGGTTGGCTGGGGCCAACGTCCTGACTTTC. Protein product: CASSVDAGLAGANVLTF.

The chain has TRBV2 and TRBJ2-7; D is undetermined. The CDR3 covers 13 residues. In germline, CDR1 is SNHLY, CDR2 FYNNEI. Trimming cost V 6 bases and J 6 bases, with 15 bases left between them. The CDR3 here is CASRLTANPEQYF. CDR3 nucleotide sequence: TGTGCCAGCAGGCTGACTGCGAACCCCGAGCAGTACTTC.

The rearrangement uses TRBV4-1 and TRBJ2-3; a weak D match, TRBD2 (6 bases). Germline CDR1 and CDR2: MGHRA and YSYEKL. The CDR3 runs to 14 residues. V gave up 7 bases and J gave up 4 bases, with 15 bases separating them. Written as DNA, the CDR3 is TGCGCCAGCACCGAGGAGGGAAGGCCAGATACGCAGTATTTT. Amino acid sequence: CASTEEGRPDTQYF.

The chain combines TRBV12-3 or TRBV12-4 with TRBJ2-1; weak D call: TRBD1 (6 bases). The germline V and J ends were trimmed by 5 bases and 9 bases, with 11 bases remaining between them. The CDR3 contains 12 residues. CDR3 in amino acids: CASSGGQPEQFF. As DNA, the CDR3 is TGTGCCAGCAGTGGAGGACAGCCTGAGCAGTTCTTC.

The rearrangement joins TRBV7-2 to TRBJ2-1; 15 bases line up with TRBD2. Germline values: CDR1 SGHTA, CDR2 FQGNSA. Germline trimming cut 5 bases from V and 7 bases from J; bases unmatched to any gene: 6. The CDR3 loop spans 16 amino acids. For the CDR3, the DNA is TGTGCCAGCAGCAGAACCGGGACTAGCGGGGGGAATGAGCAGTTCTTC. Amino acid sequence: CASSRTGTSGGNEQFF. Together with reference TRBV7-2 and TRBJ2-1, the CDR3 gives the full variable domain: GAGVSQSPSNKVTEKGKDVELRCDPISGHTALYWYRQSLGQGLEFLIYFQGNSAPDKSGLPSDRFSAERTGGSVSTLTIQRTQQEDSAVYLCASSRTGTSGGNEQFFGPGTRLTVL.

V is TRBV18 and J is TRBJ1-2, with a possible D match to TRBD1 (5 bases). Trimming removed 0 bases from V and 7 bases from J, with 21 bases in between. Per the germline V gene, CDR1 is KGHSH and CDR2 is LQKENI. This CDR3 comprises 17 residues. For the CDR3, the DNA is TGTGCCAGCTCACCACCGAACGTTTTCCCGGGAGGGGCTGGCTACACCTTC. Translation gives CASSPPNVFPGGAGYTF.

V gene TRBV3-1 (or the pseudogene TRBV3-2) combines with J gene TRBJ1-1; perhaps TRBD1 as D (5 bases). V was pared by 0 bases and J by 0 bases, with 14 bases between. Germline loops: CDR1 LGHDT, CDR2 YNNKEL (reference sequence). CDR3 length: 17 amino acids. The CDR3 DNA reads as TGTGCCAGCAGCCAAGATGGGCAGGGAACCATGAACACTGAAGCTTTCTTT. It is translated as CASSQDGQGTMNTEAFF.